This T cell receptor beta chain was identified in a study of T cell repertoires in ileal Crohn's disease. Whole-study results and caveats: Compared with non-smokers, active smokers at surgery showed more clonal expansions.

Specified time point: neoterminal ileum biopsy at postoperative endoscopy, about 6 months after surgery. CDR3 size: 14 residues. The V gene end was trimmed by 4 bases and the J gene end by 5 bases; junction bases not matched to a gene: 4. The germline CDR1 and CDR2 sequences are MRHNA and SNTAGT. TCRdb keeps only in-frame clones here, not all; method: immunoSEQ multiplex PCR. The sample includes about 11,000 clones, around 74% seen only once; the top ten take around 7%. This clone was counted once. The antigen remains unidentified. This receptor was taken from an adult with Crohn's disease. The V gene is TRBV6-4, the J gene TRBJ2-1; TRBD1 matches 8 bases. Sequencing was performed on ileal tissue. CDR3 sequence (DNA): TGTGCCAGCAGTGCACAGGGGGAGAACAATGAGCAGTTCTTC. It encodes CASSAQGENNEQFF.